This entry describes one TCR beta chain. This table comes from immunoSEQ multiplex PCR, and its TCRdb copy is limited to in-frame clones, with some not included. The sample lists just over 350,000 clones, approximately 86% occurring once. The germline V gene encodes CDR1 LNHDA and CDR2 SQIVND (reference sequence). The CDR3 is made up of 14 amino acids. V was trimmed by 3 bases and J by 4 bases, leaving 9 bases between them. The data belong to a study of blood T cell repertoires in COVID-19. Study-level information: The origin of the acute and convalescent COVID-19 samples was the United States, Italy and Spain. From T cells, B-cell-depleted T cells, or PBMCs came the material, which was cDNA or gDNA.

The chain couples TRBV19 to TRBJ2-2; D not resolved. The receptor was derived from a woman aged 60-75 years with COVID-19, enrolled during active disease. The specimen was peripheral blood. CDR3 in amino acids: CASSIGTGTGELFF. Here the CDR3 DNA reads TGTGCCAGTAGTATCGGAACGGGCACCGGGGAGCTGTTTTTT.